This TCR beta chain originates from a study of T-cell memory formation after mild COVID-19. Turning to the study itself: TCR clusters mostly belonged to single donors.

Broader study findings: Mainly CM and EM harbored the contracting CD4+ clones; mainly EMRA harbored the CD8+ ones. Pre-infection memory carried some responding clones, suggesting that cross-reactive memory joined.

This clonotype was recorded a few times. Its antigen is unknown. V gave up 3 bases and J gave up 4 bases, with 14 bases separating them. The CDR3 has 15 amino acids. Germline values: CDR1 MDHEN, CDR2 SYDVKM. TCRdb passed the 5' RACE reads through MiXCR, listing each CDR3 protein once. Of some 350,000 distinct CDR3 sequences in the sample, about a sixth were seen once. V usage is TRBV28 and J usage is TRBJ2-3; D is perhaps TRBD2 (7 bases). The clonotype comes from a man younger than 35 who had mild COVID-19 (a few samples of this study predate the infection). Cell type and time point are not known. Sequencing was performed on PBMCs or a T cell subset sorted from them (not recorded which). DNA for the CDR3: TGTGCCAGCAGTTTTCGGGGGGCCGGGGCAGATACGCAGTATTTT. It is translated as CASSFRGAGADTQYF.